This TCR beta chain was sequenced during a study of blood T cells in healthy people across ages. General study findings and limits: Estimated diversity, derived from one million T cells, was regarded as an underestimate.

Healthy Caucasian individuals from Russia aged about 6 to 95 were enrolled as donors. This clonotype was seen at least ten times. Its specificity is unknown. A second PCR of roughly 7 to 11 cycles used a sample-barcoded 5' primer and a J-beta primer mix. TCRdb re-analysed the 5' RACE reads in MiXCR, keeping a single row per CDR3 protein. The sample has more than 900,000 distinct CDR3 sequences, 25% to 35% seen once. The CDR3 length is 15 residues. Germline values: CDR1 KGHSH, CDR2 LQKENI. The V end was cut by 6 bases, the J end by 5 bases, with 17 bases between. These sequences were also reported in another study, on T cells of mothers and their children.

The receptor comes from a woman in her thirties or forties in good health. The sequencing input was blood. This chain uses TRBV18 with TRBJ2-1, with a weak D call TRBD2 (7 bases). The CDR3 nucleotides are TGTGCCAGCTCCCCCTGGGGGGGCAGAAACAATGAGCAGTTCTTC. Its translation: CASSPWGGRNNEQFF.